The present T cell receptor (beta chain) was sequenced within a study of shared clonotypes between healthy human individuals. Study-level findings and limits: Among donors, clonotype sharing was expected to be affected by sequencing depth. Naive subsets generally had larger estimated richness than memory subsets.

As for this clone: Its specificity is not known.

The CDR3 length is 13 residues. Genomic DNA (from each subset) was split evenly across several immunoSEQ plates. Repertoires were generated with immunoSEQ multiplex PCR, while TCRdb's copy carries only in-frame clones and drops some. Here the sample spans about 960,000 clones, roughly 72% being singletons. Naive CD4+ cells were CD45RA-selected; the remaining cells were memory. The chain carries TRBV21-1 and TRBJ2-7. TRBV21-1 corresponds to a pseudogene. The sequence derives from a man aged 18 to 29 in good health. Sequenced: memory CD4+ T cells sorted from blood. The subset here: CD45RA-negative fraction. The CDR3, as DNA: TGTGCCAGCAGCAGGGACCCACTAAACGAGCAGTACTTC. It yields the protein CASSRDPLNEQYF.